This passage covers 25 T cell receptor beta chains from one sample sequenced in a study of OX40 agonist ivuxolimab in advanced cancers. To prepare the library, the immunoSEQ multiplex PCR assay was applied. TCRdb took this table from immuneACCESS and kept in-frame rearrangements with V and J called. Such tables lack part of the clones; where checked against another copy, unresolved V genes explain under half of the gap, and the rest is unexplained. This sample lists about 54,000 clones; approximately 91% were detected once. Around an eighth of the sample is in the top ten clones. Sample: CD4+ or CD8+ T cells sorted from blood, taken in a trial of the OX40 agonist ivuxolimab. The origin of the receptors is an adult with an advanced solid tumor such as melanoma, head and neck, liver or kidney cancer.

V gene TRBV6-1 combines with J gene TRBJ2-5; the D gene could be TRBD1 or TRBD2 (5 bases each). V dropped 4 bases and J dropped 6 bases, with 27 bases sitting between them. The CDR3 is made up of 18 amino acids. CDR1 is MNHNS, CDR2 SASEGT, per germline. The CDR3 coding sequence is TGTGCCAGCAGTGGAGAAATTTCGTACGGGACCATCCTTCAGACCCAGTACTTC. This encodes CASSGEISYGTILQTQYF.

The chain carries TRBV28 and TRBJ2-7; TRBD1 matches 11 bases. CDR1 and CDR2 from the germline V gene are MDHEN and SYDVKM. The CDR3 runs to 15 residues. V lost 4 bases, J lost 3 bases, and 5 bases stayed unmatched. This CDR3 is CASSSPGQGGYEQYF. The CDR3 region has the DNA TGTGCCAGCAGTTCCCCGGGACAGGGGGGCTACGAGCAGTACTTC.

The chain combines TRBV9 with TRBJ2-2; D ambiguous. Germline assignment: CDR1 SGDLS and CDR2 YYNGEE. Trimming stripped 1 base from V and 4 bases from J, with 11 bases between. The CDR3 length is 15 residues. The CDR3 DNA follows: TGTGCCAGCAGCGTACACACCTCGCTCACCGGGGAGCTGTTTTTT. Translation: CASSVHTSLTGELFF.

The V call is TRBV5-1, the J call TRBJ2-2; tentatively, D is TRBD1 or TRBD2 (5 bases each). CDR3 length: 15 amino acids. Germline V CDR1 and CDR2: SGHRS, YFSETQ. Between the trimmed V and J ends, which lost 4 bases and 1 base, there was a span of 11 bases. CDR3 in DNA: TGCGCCAGCAGCCCAGGGACGCAGAACACCGGGGAGCTGTTTTTT. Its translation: CASSPGTQNTGELFF.

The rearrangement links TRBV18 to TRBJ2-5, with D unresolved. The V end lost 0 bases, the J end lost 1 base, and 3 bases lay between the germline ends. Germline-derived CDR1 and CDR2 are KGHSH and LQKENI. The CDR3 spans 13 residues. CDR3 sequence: CASSPPGQETQYF. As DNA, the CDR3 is TGTGCCAGCTCACCACCGGGCCAAGAGACCCAGTACTTC. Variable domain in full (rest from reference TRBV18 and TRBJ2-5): NAGVMQNPRHLVRRRGQEARLRCSPMKGHSHVYWYRQLPEEGLKFMVYLQKENIIDESGMPKERFSAEFPKEGPSILRIQQVVRGDSAAYFCASSPPGQETQYFGPGTRLLVL.

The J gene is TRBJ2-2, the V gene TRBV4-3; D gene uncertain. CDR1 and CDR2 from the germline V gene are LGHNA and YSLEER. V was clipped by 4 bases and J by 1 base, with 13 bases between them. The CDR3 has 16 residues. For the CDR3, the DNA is TGCGCCAGCAGCCTTCGCGGTTTTCTGAACACCGGGGAGCTGTTTTTT. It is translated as CASSLRGFLNTGELFF.

Here the CDR3 reads CASSEQGALDNSPLHF. In nucleotides, the CDR3 is TGTGCCAGCAGCGAACAGGGCGCCCTGGATAATTCACCCCTCCACTTT. The V gene is TRBV5-6, the J gene TRBJ1-6, with D perhaps matching TRBD1 (6 bases). This CDR3 is built from 16 residues. CDR1 and CDR2 from the germline V gene are SGHDT and YYEEEE. Between the trimmed V and J ends, which lost 4 bases and 5 bases, there was a span of 16 bases.

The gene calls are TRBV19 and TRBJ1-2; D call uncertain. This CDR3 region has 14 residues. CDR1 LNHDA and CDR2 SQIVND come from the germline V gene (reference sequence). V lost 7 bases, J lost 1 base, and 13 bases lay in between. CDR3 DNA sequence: TGTGCCAGTACAATGGCAGGTTTTAACTATGGCTACACCTTC. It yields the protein CASTMAGFNYGYTF.

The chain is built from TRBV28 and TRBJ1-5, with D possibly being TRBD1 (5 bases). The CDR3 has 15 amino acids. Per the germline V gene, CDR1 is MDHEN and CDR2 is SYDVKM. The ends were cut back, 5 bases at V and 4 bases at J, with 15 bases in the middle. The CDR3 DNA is TGTGCCAGCAGTCCTGGGGACGGCGGGAATCAGCCCCAGCATTTT. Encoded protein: CASSPGDGGNQPQHF.

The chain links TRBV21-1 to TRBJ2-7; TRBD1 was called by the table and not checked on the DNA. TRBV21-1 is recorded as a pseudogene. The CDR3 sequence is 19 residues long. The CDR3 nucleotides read TGTGCCAGCAGCGGCCAAGACAGGGACGATTTCAAGAGCTCCTACGAGCAGTACTTC. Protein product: CASSGQDRDDFKSSYEQYF.

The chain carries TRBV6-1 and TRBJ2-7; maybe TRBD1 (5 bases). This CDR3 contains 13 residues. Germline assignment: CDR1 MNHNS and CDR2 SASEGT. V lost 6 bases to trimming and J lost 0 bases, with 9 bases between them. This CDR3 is CASRAQASYEQYF. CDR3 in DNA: TGTGCCAGCAGGGCACAGGCCTCCTACGAGCAGTACTTC.

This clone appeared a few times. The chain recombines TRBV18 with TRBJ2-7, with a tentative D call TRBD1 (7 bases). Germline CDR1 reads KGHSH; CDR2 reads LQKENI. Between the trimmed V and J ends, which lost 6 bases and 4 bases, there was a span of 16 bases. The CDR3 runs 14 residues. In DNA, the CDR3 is TGTGCCAGCTCGTCAGGGGGGCCGAAATACGAGCAGTACTTC. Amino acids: CASSSGGPKYEQYF.

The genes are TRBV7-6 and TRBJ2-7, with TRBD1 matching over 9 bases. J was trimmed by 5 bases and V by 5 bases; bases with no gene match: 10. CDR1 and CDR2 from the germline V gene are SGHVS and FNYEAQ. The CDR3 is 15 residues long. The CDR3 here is CASSPRDRVNHEQYF. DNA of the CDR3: TGTGCCAGCAGCCCCCGGGACAGGGTGAACCACGAGCAGTACTTC. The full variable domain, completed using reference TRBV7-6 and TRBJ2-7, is GAGVSQSPRYKVTKRGQDVALRCDPISGHVSLYWYRQALGQGPEFLTYFNYEAQQDKSGLPNDRFSAERPEGSISTLTIQRTEQRDSAMYRCASSPRDRVNHEQYFGPGTRLTVT.

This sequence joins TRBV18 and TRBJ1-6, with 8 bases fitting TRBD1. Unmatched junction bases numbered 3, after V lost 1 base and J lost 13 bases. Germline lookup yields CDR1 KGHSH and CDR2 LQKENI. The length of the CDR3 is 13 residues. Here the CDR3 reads CASSPQTGVPLHF. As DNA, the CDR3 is TGTGCCAGCTCACCACAGACAGGGGTGCCCCTCCACTTT. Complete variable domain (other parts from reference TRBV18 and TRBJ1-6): NAGVMQNPRHLVRRRGQEARLRCSPMKGHSHVYWYRQLPEEGLKFMVYLQKENIIDESGMPKERFSAEFPKEGPSILRIQQVVRGDSAAYFCASSPQTGVPLHFGNGTRLTVT.

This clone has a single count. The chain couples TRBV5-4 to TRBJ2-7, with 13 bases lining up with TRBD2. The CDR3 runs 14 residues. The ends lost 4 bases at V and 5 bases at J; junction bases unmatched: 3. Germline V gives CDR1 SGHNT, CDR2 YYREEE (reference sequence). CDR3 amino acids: CASSRTSGRDEQYF. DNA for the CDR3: TGTGCCAGCAGCCGGACTAGCGGGAGAGACGAGCAGTACTTC.

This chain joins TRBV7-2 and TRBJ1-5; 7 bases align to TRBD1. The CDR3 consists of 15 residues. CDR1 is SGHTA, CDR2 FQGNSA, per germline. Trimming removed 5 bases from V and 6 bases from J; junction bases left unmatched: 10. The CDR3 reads CASSLRTGLVQPQHF. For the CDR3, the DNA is TGTGCCAGCAGCCTTCGGACAGGCCTGGTTCAGCCCCAGCATTTT.

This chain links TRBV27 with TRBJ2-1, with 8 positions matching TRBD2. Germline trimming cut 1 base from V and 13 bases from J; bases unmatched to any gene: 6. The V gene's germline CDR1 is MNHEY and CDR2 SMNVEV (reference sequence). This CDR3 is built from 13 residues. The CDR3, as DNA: TGTGCCAGCAGTTTATGGGGCGGGAGGCCACAGTTCTTC. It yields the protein CASSLWGGRPQFF.

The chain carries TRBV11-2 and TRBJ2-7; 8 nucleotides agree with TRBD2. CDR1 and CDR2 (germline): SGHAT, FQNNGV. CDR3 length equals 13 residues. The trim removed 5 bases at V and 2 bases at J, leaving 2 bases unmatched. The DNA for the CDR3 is TGTGCCAGCAGCAACGGGAGGGCCTACGAGCAGTACTTC. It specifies CASSNGRAYEQYF.

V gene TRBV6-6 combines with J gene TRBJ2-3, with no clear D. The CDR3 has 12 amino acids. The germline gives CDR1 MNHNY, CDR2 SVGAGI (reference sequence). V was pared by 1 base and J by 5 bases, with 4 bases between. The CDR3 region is CASSYWRDTQYF. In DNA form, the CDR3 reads TGTGCCAGCAGTTACTGGCGAGATACGCAGTATTTT.

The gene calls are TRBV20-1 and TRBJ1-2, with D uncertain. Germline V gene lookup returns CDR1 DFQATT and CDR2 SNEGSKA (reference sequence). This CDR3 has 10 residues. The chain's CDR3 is CSPMLRGYTF. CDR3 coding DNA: TGCAGCCCAATGTTGCGCGGCTACACCTTC.

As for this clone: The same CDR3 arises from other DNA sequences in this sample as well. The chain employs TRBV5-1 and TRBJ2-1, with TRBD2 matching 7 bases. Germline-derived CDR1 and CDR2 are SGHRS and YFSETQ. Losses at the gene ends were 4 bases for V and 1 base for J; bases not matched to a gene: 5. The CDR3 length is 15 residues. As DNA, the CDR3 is TGCGCCAGCAGCCTCGGGGGGACGTCCTACAATGAGCAGTTCTTC. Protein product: CASSLGGTSYNEQFF.

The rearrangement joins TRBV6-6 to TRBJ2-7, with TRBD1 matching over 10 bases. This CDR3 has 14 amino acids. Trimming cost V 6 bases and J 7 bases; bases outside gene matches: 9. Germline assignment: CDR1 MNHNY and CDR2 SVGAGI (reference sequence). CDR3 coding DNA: TGTGCCAGCAGAACCCCTCGGGACAGGGGAGAGCAGTACTTC. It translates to CASRTPRDRGEQYF.

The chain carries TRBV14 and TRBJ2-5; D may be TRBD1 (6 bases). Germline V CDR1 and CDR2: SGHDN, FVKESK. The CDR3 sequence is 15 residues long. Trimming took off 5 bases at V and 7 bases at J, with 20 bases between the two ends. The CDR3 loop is CASSSLQGFGGTQYF. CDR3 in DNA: TGTGCCAGCAGCTCCTTACAGGGATTTGGGGGGACCCAGTACTTC.

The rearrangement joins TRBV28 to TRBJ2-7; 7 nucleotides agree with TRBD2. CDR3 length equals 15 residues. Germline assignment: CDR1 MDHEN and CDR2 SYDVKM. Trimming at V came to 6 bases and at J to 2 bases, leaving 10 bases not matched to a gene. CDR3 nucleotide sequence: TGTGCCAGCAGCCTCCCCGGGGGGTCCACCTACGAGCAGTACTTC. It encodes CASSLPGGSTYEQYF.

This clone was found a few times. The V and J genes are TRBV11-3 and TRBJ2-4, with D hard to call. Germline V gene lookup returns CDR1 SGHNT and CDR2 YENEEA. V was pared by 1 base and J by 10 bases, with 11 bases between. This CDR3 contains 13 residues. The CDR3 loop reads CASSLGFGGIQYF. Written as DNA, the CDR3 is TGTGCCAGCAGCTTAGGGTTCGGCGGAATTCAGTACTTC.